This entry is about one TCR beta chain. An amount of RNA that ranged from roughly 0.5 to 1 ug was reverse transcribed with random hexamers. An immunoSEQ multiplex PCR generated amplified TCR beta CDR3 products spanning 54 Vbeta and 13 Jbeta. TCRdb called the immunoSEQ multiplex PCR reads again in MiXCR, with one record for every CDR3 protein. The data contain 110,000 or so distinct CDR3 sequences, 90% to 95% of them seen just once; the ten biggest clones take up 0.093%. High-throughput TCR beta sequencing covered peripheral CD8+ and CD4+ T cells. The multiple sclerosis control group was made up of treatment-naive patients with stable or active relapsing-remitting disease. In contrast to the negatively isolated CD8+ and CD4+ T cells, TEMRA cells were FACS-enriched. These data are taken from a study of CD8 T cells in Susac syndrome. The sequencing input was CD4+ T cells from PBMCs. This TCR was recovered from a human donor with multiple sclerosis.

The CDR3 region is CASSYPETGSYEQYF. CDR3 in DNA: TGTGCCAGCAGTTACCCAGAGACAGGGTCCTACGAGCAGTACTTC. V gene TRBV6-2 or TRBV6-3 combines with J gene TRBJ2-7, with TRBD1 identical over 7 bases. In germline, CDR1 is MNHEY, CDR2 SVGEGT. The CDR3 has 15 residues. V shed 2 bases and J 1 base; nucleotides not matched to a gene: 5.